A selection of T cell receptor beta chains follows, all from one sample in a study of Tregs in tolerant kidney transplant recipients. The table came from immunoSEQ multiplex PCR; TCRdb's copy has only in-frame clones and leaves some out. The sample lists fewer than 20,000 clones, 82% occurring once. The material sequenced was Tregs from blood. These receptors were obtained from a human donor in good health. Both conserved end residues are part of each CDR3. A D gene is named only where the DNA matches it firmly. Clone size is given for some rows only: seen once, a few or many times, or a class if the clone is expanded.

size: once
length: 13
J: TRBJ2-1
V: TRBV30
D: .
CDR3: CAWSRTYYNEQFF
DNA: TGTGCCTGGAGTCGGACTTATTACAATGAGCAGTTCTTC

size: .
length: 15
J: TRBJ1-1
V: TRBV11-3
D: TRBD1
CDR3: CASSLGTGGHTEAFF
DNA: TGTGCCAGCAGCCTCGGGACAGGGGGGCACACTGAAGCTTTCTTT

size: .
length: 14
J: TRBJ2-3
V: TRBV6-6
D: .
CDR3: CASSRPSLTDTQYF
DNA: TGTGCCAGCAGTCGCCCTAGTCTCACAGATACGCAGTATTTT

size: .
length: 16
J: TRBJ1-3
V: TRBV7-2
D: .
CDR3: CASSLALGVSGNTIYF
DNA: TGTGCCAGCAGCTTAGCTCTCGGGGTCTCTGGAAACACCATATATTTT

size: .
length: 14
J: TRBJ1-3
V: TRBV7-2
D: .
CDR3: CASSLVSSGNTIYF
DNA: TGTGCCAGCAGCTTAGTGAGCTCTGGAAACACCATATATTTT

size: .
length: 16
J: TRBJ1-2
V: TRBV30
D: TRBD1
CDR3: CAWSDGDRGKGYGYTF
DNA: TGTGCCTGGAGTGATGGGGACAGGGGAAAGGGCTATGGCTACACCTTC

size: .
length: 14
J: TRBJ2-3
V: TRBV27
D: .
CDR3: CASSRLGPPYTQYF
DNA: TGTGCCAGCAGTCGATTAGGTCCACCCTATACGCAGTATTTT

size: .
length: 14
J: TRBJ2-1
V: TRBV14
D: .
CDR3: CASSRLASYNEQFF
DNA: TGTGCCAGCAGCCGACTGGCCTCCTACAATGAGCAGTTCTTC

size: .
length: 13
J: TRBJ1-1
V: TRBV14
D: .
CDR3: CASSQGGGVKAFF
DNA: TGTGCCAGCAGCCAAGGCGGGGGGGTGAAAGCTTTCTTT

size: few
length: 13
J: TRBJ1-1
V: TRBV6-1
D: .
CDR3: CATQGGQNTEAFF
DNA: TGTGCCACTCAAGGAGGACAGAACACTGAAGCTTTCTTT

size: .
length: 15
J: TRBJ1-1
V: TRBV6-1
D: .
CDR3: CASSGEGFLNTEAFF
DNA: TGTGCCAGCAGTGGGGAGGGGTTTCTGAACACTGAAGCTTTCTTT

size: .
length: 15
J: TRBJ1-2
V: TRBV5-4
D: TRBD1
CDR3: CASSFQGAHPYGYTF
DNA: TGTGCCAGCAGCTTCCAGGGGGCGCATCCATATGGCTACACCTTC

size: .
length: 16
J: TRBJ2-3
V: TRBV6-5
D: TRBD1
CDR3: CASSYNGQGGGDTQYF
DNA: TGTGCCAGCAGTTACAATGGACAGGGGGGGGGAGATACGCAGTATTTT

size: .
length: 21
J: TRBJ2-6
V: TRBV30
D: TRBD2
CDR3: CAWSVVGLAGTRRSGANVLTF
DNA: TGTGCCTGGAGTGTAGTGGGACTAGCGGGAACCCGGAGGTCTGGGGCCAACGTCCTGACTTTC

size: .
length: 16
J: TRBJ2-3
V: TRBV30
D: .
CDR3: CAWSRKTVTSTDTQYF
DNA: TGTGCCTGGAGTAGAAAGACAGTTACTAGCACAGATACGCAGTATTTT

size: .
length: 15
J: TRBJ2-6
V: TRBV7-3
D: .
CDR3: CASSAGGLGANVLTF
DNA: TGTGCCAGCAGCGCTGGGGGTCTGGGGGCCAACGTCCTGACTTTC

size: .
length: 13
J: TRBJ2-7
V: TRBV4-3
D: .
CDR3: CASSQTLVEEQYF
DNA: TGCGCCAGCAGCCAAACCCTCGTAGAAGAGCAGTACTTC

size: .
length: 13
J: TRBJ1-1
V: TRBV2
D: .
CDR3: CASKQGMNTEAFF
DNA: TGTGCCAGCAAGCAGGGGATGAACACTGAAGCTTTCTTT

size: once
length: 15
J: TRBJ2-2
V: TRBV14
D: TRBD1
CDR3: CASSPRDSGPGELFF
DNA: TGTGCCAGCAGCCCCCGGGACAGTGGGCCCGGGGAGCTGTTTTTT

size: .
length: 15
J: TRBJ2-2
V: TRBV25-1
D: .
CDR3: CASSDPGINTGELFF
DNA: TGTGCCAGCAGTGACCCGGGAATCAACACCGGGGAGCTGTTTTTT

size: few
length: 13
J: TRBJ2-1
V: TRBV5-1
D: .
CDR3: CASSLAVINEQFF
DNA: TGCGCCAGCAGCTTGGCGGTAATCAATGAGCAGTTCTTC

size: .
length: 17
J: TRBJ1-2
V: TRBV6-1
D: TRBD1
CDR3: CASSEGDRGRLNYGYTF
DNA: TGTGCCAGCAGTGAAGGGGACAGGGGGCGTTTGAACTATGGCTACACCTTC

size: .
length: 13
J: TRBJ2-7
V: TRBV7-6
D: .
CDR3: CASSLTASYEQYF
DNA: TGTGCCAGCAGCCTGACGGCCTCATACGAGCAGTACTTC

size: .
length: 14
J: TRBJ2-5
V: TRBV19
D: TRBD1
CDR3: CASSIGQGAETQYF
DNA: TGTGCCAGTAGTATCGGCCAGGGGGCTGAGACCCAGTACTTC

size: .
length: 15
J: TRBJ1-5
V: TRBV12-5
D: .
CDR3: CASGPDGGLHQPQHF
DNA: TGTGCTAGTGGGCCCGATGGGGGACTCCATCAGCCCCAGCATTTT

size: .
length: 15
J: TRBJ2-1
V: TRBV6-6
D: .
CDR3: CASSLRRAVLNEQFF
DNA: TGTGCCAGCAGCCTGCGGAGGGCGGTGTTGAATGAGCAGTTCTTC

size: once
length: 15
J: TRBJ1-5
V: TRBV18
D: .
CDR3: CASSPRGNNNQPQHF
DNA: TGTGCCAGCTCACCACGGGGGAACAACAATCAGCCCCAGCATTTT

size: medium-sized
length: 12
J: TRBJ2-5
V: TRBV6-5
D: .
CDR3: CASNDPPGTQYF
DNA: TGTGCCAGCAATGACCCACCCGGCACCCAGTACTTC

size: .
length: 10
J: TRBJ2-1
V: TRBV30
D: TRBD2
CDR3: CAWAGTRKFF
DNA: TGTGCCTGGGCCGGGACTAGGAAGTTCTTC

size: few
length: 15
J: TRBJ2-7
V: TRBV5-1
D: .
CDR3: CASSRGASASYEQYF
DNA: TGCGCCAGCAGCCGGGGGGCTAGCGCTTCCTACGAGCAGTACTTC

size: once
length: 14
J: TRBJ2-3
V: TRBV7-2
D: .
CDR3: CASSPQRGTDTQYF
DNA: TGTGCCAGCAGCCCCCAGCGAGGCACAGATACGCAGTATTTT

size: .
length: 14
J: TRBJ2-7
V: TRBV29-1
D: .
CDR3: CSVQFGQSDYEQYF
DNA: TGCAGCGTTCAGTTTGGACAGTCAGACTACGAGCAGTACTTC

size: .
length: 15
J: TRBJ2-6
V: TRBV7-2
D: .
CDR3: CASSLQGTGANVLTF
DNA: TGTGCCAGCAGCTTACAAGGGACCGGGGCCAACGTCCTGACTTTC

size: few
length: 17
J: TRBJ1-2
V: TRBV4-3
D: .
CDR3: CASSQESARSVPYGYTF
DNA: TGCGCCAGCAGCCAAGAATCGGCTCGCTCAGTACCTTATGGCTACACCTTC

size: .
length: 14
J: TRBJ2-3
V: TRBV12-5
D: .
CDR3: CASGLRGAGDTQYF
DNA: TGTGCTAGTGGTTTACGGGGGGCCGGGGATACGCAGTATTTT

size: .
length: 14
J: TRBJ2-1
V: TRBV29-1
D: TRBD2
CDR3: CSVEELAGVNEQFF
DNA: TGCAGCGTTGAAGAATTAGCGGGAGTCAATGAGCAGTTCTTC

size: .
length: 12
J: TRBJ2-7
V: TRBV10-3
D: .
CDR3: CAIGRINGEQYF
DNA: TGTGCCATCGGCCGAATAAATGGCGAGCAGTACTTC

size: .
length: 12
J: TRBJ2-1
V: TRBV5-1
D: .
CDR3: CASCPGGNEQFF
DNA: TGCGCCAGCTGCCCAGGAGGGAATGAGCAGTTCTTC

size: .
length: 11
J: TRBJ2-5
V: TRBV20-1
D: .
CDR3: CSAGGRETQYF
DNA: TGCAGTGCTGGAGGGCGGGAGACCCAGTACTTC

size: .
length: 16
J: TRBJ2-1
V: TRBV6-6
D: TRBD2
CDR3: CASSKSGGDSYNEQFF
DNA: TGTGCCAGCAGCAAGAGCGGGGGGGATTCCTACAATGAGCAGTTCTTC

size: .
length: 16
J: TRBJ2-7
V: TRBV5-1
D: TRBD2
CDR3: CASSLGGSGYTYEQYF
DNA: TGCGCCAGCAGCTTGGGGGGTAGCGGGTATACCTACGAGCAGTACTTC

size: once
length: 16
J: TRBJ2-5
V: TRBV11-3
D: TRBD2
CDR3: CASSSRLAGYQETQYF
DNA: TGTGCCAGCAGCTCAAGACTAGCGGGGTACCAAGAGACCCAGTACTTC

size: .
length: 15
J: TRBJ2-1
V: TRBV5-1
D: .
CDR3: CASSLGSGPYNEQFF
DNA: TGCGCCAGCAGCTTGGGGTCCGGGCCCTACAATGAGCAGTTCTTC

size: .
length: 15
J: TRBJ1-6
V: TRBV4-2
D: .
CDR3: CASSQESQGYSPLHF
DNA: TGTGCCAGCAGCCAAGAATCCCAGGGTTATTCACCCCTCCACTTT

size: .
length: 14
J: TRBJ2-2
V: TRBV6-1
D: .
CDR3: CASSGRGSIGELFF
DNA: TGTGCCAGCAGTGGAAGGGGTAGCATCGGGGAGCTGTTTTTT

size: .
length: 11
J: TRBJ1-2
V: TRBV6-5
D: .
CDR3: CASLGRYGYTF
DNA: TGTGCCAGCCTCGGCAGGTACGGCTACACCTTC

size: .
length: 12
J: TRBJ2-4
V: TRBV15
D: .
CDR3: CATSIRAGIQYF
DNA: TGTGCCACCAGCATCAGGGCGGGCATTCAGTACTTC

size: .
length: 12
J: TRBJ1-2
V: TRBV6-1
D: .
CDR3: CASSWPSYGYTF
DNA: TGTGCCAGCAGCTGGCCATCTTATGGCTACACCTTC

size: .
length: 13
J: TRBJ1-1
V: TRBV5-1
D: .
CDR3: CASSWGENTEAFF
DNA: TGCGCCAGCAGCTGGGGGGAAAACACTGAAGCTTTCTTT

size: medium-sized
length: 12
J: TRBJ2-7
V: TRBV30
D: TRBD2
CDR3: CACREGRLEQYF
DNA: TGTGCCTGTCGGGAGGGACGGCTCGAGCAGTACTTC

size: .
length: 16
J: TRBJ2-2
V: TRBV5-1
D: .
CDR3: CASSSGRTQSTGELFF
DNA: TGCGCCAGCAGCTCCGGACGGACGCAGTCCACCGGGGAGCTGTTTTTT

size: .
length: 15
J: TRBJ2-1
V: TRBV19
D: .
CDR3: CASSTLTGALVEQFF
DNA: TGTGCCAGTAGTACCTTAACGGGGGCCCTCGTTGAGCAGTTCTTC

size: few
length: 15
J: TRBJ1-2
V: TRBV19
D: .
CDR3: CASSIPQQPSYGYTF
DNA: TGTGCCAGTAGTATACCCCAACAGCCCTCTTATGGCTACACCTTC

size: .
length: 17
J: TRBJ2-6
V: TRBV7-9
D: .
CDR3: CASSLSGKGSVANVLTF
DNA: TGTGCCAGCAGCTTAAGTGGGAAGGGTTCAGTTGCCAACGTCCTGACTTTC

size: .
length: 16
J: TRBJ2-7
V: TRBV4-1
D: TRBD1
CDR3: CASSQDPGGREYEQYF
DNA: TGCGCCAGCAGCCAAGATCCAGGGGGTAGGGAGTACGAGCAGTACTTC